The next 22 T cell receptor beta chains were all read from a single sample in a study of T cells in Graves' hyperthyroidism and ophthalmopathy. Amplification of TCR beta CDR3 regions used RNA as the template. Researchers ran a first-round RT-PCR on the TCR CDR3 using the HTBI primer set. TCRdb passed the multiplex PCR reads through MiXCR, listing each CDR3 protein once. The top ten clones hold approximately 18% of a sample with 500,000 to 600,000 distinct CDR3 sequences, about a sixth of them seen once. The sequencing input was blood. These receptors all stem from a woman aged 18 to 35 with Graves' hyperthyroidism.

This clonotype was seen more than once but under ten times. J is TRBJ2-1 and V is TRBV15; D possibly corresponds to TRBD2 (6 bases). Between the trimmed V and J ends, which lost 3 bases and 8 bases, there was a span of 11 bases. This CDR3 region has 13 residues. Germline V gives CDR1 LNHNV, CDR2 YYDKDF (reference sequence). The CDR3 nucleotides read TGTGCCACCAGCAGCGGGGGTCTCGATGAGCAGTTCTTC. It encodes CATSSGGLDEQFF.

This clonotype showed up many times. The CDR3 nucleotides are TGTGCCAGCAGTTACTCGGTAAGGGGCGGCAATCAGCCCCAGCATTTT. It codes for CASSYSVRGGNQPQHF. The rearrangement links TRBV6-2 or TRBV6-3 to TRBJ1-5, with D perhaps matching TRBD1 (5 bases). The CDR3 length is 16 residues. Per germline, CDR1 MNHEY and CDR2 SVGEGT. The V end was cut by 0 bases, the J end by 2 bases, with 11 bases between.

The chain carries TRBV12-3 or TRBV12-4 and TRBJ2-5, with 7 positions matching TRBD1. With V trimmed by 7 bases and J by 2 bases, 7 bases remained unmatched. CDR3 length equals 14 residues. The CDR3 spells CASTQPGQQETQYF. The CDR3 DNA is TGTGCCAGCACCCAACCGGGACAGCAAGAGACCCAGTACTTC.

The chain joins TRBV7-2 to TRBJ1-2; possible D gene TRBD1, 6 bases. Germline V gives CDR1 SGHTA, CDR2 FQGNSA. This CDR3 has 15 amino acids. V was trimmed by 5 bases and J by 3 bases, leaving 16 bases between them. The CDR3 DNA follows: TGTGCCAGCAGCCCAAAACATGGACAGCACTATGGCTACACCTTC. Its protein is CASSPKHGQHYGYTF.

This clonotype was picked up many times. The CDR3 here is CASSPSSYEQYF. CDR3 nucleotide sequence: TGTGCCAGCAGCCCGAGCTCCTACGAGCAGTACTTC. The J gene is TRBJ2-7, the V gene TRBV18; D gene unclear. The CDR3 has 12 amino acids. The germline gives CDR1 KGHSH, CDR2 LQKENI. V lost 8 bases to trimming and J lost 0 bases, with 8 bases between them.

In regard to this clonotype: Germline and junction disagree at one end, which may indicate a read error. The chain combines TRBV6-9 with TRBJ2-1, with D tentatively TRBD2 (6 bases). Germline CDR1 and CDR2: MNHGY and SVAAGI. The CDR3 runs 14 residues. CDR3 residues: CASSFRGRYNEQSF. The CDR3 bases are TGTGCCAGCAGTTTCCGGGGGAGATACAATGAGCAGTCCTTC.

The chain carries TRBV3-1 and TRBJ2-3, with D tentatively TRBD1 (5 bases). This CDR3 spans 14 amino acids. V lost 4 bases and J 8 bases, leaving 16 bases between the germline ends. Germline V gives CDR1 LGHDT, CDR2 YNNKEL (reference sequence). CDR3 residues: CASSRAGQGATQYF. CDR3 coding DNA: TGTGCCAGCAGCCGCGCAGGGCAGGGCGCTACGCAGTATTTT.

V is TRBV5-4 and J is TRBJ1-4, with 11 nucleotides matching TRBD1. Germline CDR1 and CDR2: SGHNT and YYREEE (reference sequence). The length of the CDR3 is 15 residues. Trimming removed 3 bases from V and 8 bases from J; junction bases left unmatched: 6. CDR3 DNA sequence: TGTGCCAGCAGCTCAGGACAGGGGGCGGCGGAAAAACTGTTTTTT. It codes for CASSSGQGAAEKLFF.

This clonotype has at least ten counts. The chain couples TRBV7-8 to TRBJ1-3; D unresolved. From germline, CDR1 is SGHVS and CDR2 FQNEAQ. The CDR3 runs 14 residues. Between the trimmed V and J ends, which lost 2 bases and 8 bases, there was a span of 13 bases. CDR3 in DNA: TGTGCCAGCAGCTTAAGGCTCCAGCGAGACACCATATATTTT. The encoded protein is CASSLRLQRDTIYF.

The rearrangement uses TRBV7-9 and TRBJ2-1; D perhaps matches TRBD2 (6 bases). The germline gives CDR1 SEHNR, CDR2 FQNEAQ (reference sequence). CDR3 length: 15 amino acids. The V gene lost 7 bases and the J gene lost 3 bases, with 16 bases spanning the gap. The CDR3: CASTRGGVHYNEQFF. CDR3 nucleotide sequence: TGTGCCAGCACCCGGGGCGGGGTCCACTACAATGAGCAGTTCTTC. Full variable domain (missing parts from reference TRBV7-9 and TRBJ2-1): DTGVSQNPRHKITKRGQNVTFRCDPISEHNRLYWYRQTLGQGPEFLTYFQNEAQLEKSRLLSDRFSAERPKGSFSTLEIQRTEQGDSAMYLCASTRGGVHYNEQFFGPGTRLTVL.

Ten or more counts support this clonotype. The CDR3 DNA follows: TGTGCCACCAGCGACCGATCAGGGGGCTTCACTGAAGCTTTCTTT. Protein product: CATSDRSGGFTEAFF. The V and J genes are TRBV15 and TRBJ1-1; 8 nucleotides line up with TRBD1. This CDR3 is built from 15 residues. Trimming took 5 bases from V and 4 from J; bases not matched to a gene: 9. Germline lookup yields CDR1 LNHNV and CDR2 YYDKDF (reference sequence).

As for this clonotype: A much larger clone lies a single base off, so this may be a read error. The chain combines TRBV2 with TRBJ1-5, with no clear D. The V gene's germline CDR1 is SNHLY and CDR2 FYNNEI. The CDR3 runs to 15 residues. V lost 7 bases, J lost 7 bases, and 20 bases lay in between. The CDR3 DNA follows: TGTGCCAGCAAATTGAGACATGGGATACGACAGCCCCAGCATTTT. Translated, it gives CASKLRHGIRQPQHF.

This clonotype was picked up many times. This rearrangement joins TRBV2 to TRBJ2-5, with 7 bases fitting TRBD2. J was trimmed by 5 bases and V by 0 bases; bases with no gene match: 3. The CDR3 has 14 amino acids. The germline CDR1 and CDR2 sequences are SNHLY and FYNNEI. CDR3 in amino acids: CASSEAAGVETQYF. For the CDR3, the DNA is TGTGCCAGCAGTGAAGCGGCGGGAGTGGAGACCCAGTACTTC. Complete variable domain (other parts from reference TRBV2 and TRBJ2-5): EPEVTQTPSHQVTQMGQEVILRCVPISNHLYFYWYRQILGQKVEFLVSFYNNEISEKSEIFDDQFSVERPDGSNFTLKIRSTKLEDSAMYFCASSEAAGVETQYFGPGTRLLVL.

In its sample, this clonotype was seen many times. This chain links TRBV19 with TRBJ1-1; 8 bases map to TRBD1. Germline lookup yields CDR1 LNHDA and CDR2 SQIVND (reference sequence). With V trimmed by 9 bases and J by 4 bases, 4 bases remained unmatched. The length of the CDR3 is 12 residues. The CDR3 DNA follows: TGTGCCAGCGGACAGGGAGGCACTGAAGCTTTCTTT. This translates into CASGQGGTEAFF.

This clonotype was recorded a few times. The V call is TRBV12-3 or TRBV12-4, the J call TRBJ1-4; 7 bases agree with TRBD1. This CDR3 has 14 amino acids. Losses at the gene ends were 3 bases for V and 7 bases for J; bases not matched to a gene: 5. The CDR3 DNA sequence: TGTGCCAGCAGTTTGGACAGGAGAGGTGAAAAACTGTTTTTT. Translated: CASSLDRRGEKLFF.

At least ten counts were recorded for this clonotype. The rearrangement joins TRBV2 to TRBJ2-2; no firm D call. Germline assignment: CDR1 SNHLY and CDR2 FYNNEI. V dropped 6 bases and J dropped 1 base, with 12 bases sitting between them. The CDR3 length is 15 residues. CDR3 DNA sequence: TGTGCCAGCAGGAAGGGAATACTGAACACCGGGGAGCTGTTTTTT. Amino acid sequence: CASRKGILNTGELFF. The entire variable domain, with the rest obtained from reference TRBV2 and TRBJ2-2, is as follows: EPEVTQTPSHQVTQMGQEVILRCVPISNHLYFYWYRQILGQKVEFLVSFYNNEISEKSEIFDDQFSVERPDGSNFTLKIRSTKLEDSAMYFCASRKGILNTGELFFGEGSRLTVL.

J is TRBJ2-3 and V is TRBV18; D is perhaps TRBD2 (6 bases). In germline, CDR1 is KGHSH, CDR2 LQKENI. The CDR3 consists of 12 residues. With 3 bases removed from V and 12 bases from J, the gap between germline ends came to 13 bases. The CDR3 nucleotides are TGTGCCAGCTCACCGCTAGCGAGAACCCAGTATTTT. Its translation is CASSPLARTQYF.

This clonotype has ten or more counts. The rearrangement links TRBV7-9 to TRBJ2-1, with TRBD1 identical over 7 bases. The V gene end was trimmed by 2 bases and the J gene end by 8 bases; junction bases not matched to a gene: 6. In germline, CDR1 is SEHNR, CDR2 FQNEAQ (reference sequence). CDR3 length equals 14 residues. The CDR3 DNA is TGTGCCAGCAGCTTATTAGACAGGGTTGATGAGCAGTTCTTC. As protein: CASSLLDRVDEQFF.

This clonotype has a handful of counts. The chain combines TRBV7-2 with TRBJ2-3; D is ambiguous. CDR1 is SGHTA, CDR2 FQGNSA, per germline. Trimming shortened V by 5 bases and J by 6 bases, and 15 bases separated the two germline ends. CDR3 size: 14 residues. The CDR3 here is CASSRRFRADTQYF. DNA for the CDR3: TGTGCCAGCAGCAGAAGATTTAGGGCTGATACGCAGTATTTT.

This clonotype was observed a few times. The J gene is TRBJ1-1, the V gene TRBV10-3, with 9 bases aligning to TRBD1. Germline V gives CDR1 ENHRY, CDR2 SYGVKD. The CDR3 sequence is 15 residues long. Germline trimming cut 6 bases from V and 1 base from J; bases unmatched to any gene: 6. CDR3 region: CAISLQGASNTEAFF. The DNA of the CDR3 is TGTGCCATCAGCTTACAGGGGGCGTCGAACACTGAAGCTTTCTTT.

The CDR3 region has the DNA TGCAGCGTCGTGGACAGGGGACGCTACACCTTC. Protein sequence: CSVVDRGRYTF. The chain couples TRBV29-1 to TRBJ1-2, with 9 bases lining up with TRBD1. The CDR3 totals 11 residues. CDR1 is SQVTM and CDR2 is ANQGSEA in the germline V gene. After removal of 6 bases from V and 9 bases from J, the junction contained 5 bases not matched to a gene.

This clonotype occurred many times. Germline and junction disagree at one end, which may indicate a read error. CDR3 sequence: CASSQDRVTDTQYF. The CDR3 coding sequence is TGTGCCAGCAGCCAAGATAGGGTTACAGATACGCAGTATTTT. This sequence joins TRBV4-3 and TRBJ2-3, with D hard to call. From germline, CDR1 is LGHNA and CDR2 YSLEER. The CDR3 has 14 residues.